This TCR beta chain was profiled in a study of blood T cell repertoires in COVID-19. Original analysis: How many nucleated cells were present was estimated from reference gene primer amplification. TCRdb's copy holds only in-frame clones and misses some; the assay was immunoSEQ multiplex PCR. V, J and clone size reflect that table, while D and trimming were determined from the DNA. The sample contains about 150,000 clones, over 75% of which appear only once. The junction had 13 bases not matched to a gene; V was cut back by 4 bases and J by 6 bases. The CDR3 length is 16 residues. Germline V gives CDR1 LGHDT, CDR2 YNNKEL (reference sequence).

The V call is TRBV3-1 (or the pseudogene TRBV3-2), the J call TRBJ1-2; TRBD1 agrees at 8 bases. The receptor was derived from a woman between 45 and 65 years old with acute or convalescent COVID-19. The sequenced sample consisted of peripheral blood. CDR3 sequence reads: CASSRDRMRVDNGYTF. CDR3 nucleotide sequence: TGTGCCAGCAGCCGGGACAGGATGCGGGTGGACAATGGCTACACCTTC.